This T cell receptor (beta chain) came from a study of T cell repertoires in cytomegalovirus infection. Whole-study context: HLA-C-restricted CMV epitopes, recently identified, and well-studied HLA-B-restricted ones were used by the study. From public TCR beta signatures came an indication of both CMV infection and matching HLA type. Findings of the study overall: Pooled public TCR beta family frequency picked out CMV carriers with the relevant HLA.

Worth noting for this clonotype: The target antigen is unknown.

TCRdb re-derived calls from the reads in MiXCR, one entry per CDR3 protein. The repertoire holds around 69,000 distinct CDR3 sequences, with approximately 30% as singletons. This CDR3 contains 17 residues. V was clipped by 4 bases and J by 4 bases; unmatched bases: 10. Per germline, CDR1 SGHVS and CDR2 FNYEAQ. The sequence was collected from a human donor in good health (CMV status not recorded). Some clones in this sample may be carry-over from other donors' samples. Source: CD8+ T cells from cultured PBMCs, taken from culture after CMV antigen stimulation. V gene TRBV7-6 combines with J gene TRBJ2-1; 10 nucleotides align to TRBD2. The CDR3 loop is CASSSLLAGALYNEQFF. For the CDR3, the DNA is TGTGCCAGCAGCTCCCTCCTAGCGGGAGCTCTATACAATGAGCAGTTCTTC.